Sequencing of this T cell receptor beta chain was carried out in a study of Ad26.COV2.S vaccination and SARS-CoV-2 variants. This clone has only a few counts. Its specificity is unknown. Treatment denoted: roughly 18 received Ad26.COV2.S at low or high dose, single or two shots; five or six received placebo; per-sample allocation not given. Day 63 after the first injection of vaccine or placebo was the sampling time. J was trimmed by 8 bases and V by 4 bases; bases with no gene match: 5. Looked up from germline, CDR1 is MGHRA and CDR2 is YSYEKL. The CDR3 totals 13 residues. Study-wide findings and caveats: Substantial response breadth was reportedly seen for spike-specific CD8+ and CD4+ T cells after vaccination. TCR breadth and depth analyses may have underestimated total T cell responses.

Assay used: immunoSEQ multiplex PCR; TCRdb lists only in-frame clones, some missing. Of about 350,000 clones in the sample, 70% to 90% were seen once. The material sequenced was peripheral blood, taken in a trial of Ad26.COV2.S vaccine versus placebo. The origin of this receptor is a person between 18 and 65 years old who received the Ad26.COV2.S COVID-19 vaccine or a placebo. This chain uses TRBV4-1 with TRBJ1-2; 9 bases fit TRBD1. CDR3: CASSPRTGEGYTF. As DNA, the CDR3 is TGCGCCAGCAGCCCCCGGACAGGGGAGGGCTACACCTTC.